The 17 T cell receptor beta chains below come from one sample, sequenced in a study of early T cells in non-severe SARS-CoV-2 infection. In TCRdb, the 5' RACE reads were re-called with MiXCR into one record per CDR3 protein. The table includes over 55,000 distinct CDR3 sequences, roughly 8.4% detected once. Source material: whole blood. These receptors came from an adult who was a healthcare worker with PCR-confirmed SARS-CoV-2 infection or an uninfected control (not recorded which).

This chain uses TRBV6-1 with TRBJ1-1; 7 bases are a match to TRBD1. This CDR3 contains 13 residues. The germline V gene has CDR1 MNHNS and CDR2 SASEGT. Trimming cost V 6 bases and J 4 bases; bases outside gene matches: 5. CDR3 in amino acids: CASRRDRATEAFF. The CDR3 DNA reads TGTGCCAGCAGGAGAGACAGGGCCACTGAAGCTTTCTTT.

This clonotype was observed many times. The J gene is TRBJ2-3, the V gene TRBV18; D perhaps matches TRBD2 (6 bases). V lost 6 bases and J 6 bases, leaving 25 bases between the germline ends. CDR3 length: 17 residues. The germline V gene has CDR1 KGHSH and CDR2 LQKENI. CDR3 nucleotide sequence: TGTGCCAGCTCCCCTGTTGCCGGGAGCTTACTTTTGGATACGCAGTATTTT. This codes for CASSPVAGSLLLDTQYF.

V usage is TRBV7-7 and J usage is TRBJ2-5; 10 positions agree with TRBD2. The trim removed 4 bases at V and 4 bases at J, leaving 3 bases unmatched. Looked up from germline, CDR1 is SSHAT and CDR2 is FNYEAQ (reference sequence). The CDR3 runs to 14 residues. CDR3 sequence reads: CASSSRLAGETQYF. The CDR3 DNA reads TGTGCCAGCAGCTCCAGACTAGCGGGAGAGACCCAGTACTTC. Variable domain in full (rest from reference TRBV7-7 and TRBJ2-5): GAGVSQSPRYKVTKRGQDVTLRCDPISSHATLYWYQQALGQGPEFLTYFNYEAQPDKSGLPSDRFSAERPEGSISTLTIQRTEQRDSAMYRCASSSRLAGETQYFGPGTRLLVL.

In this sample, this clonotype turned up many times. The chain uses TRBV2 and TRBJ2-7, with TRBD2 identical over 8 bases. The CDR3 runs 14 residues. V shed 7 bases and J 11 bases; nucleotides not matched to a gene: 16. Germline CDR1 SNHLY, CDR2 FYNNEI. The CDR3 sequence is CASIKSGSGYLKYF. The CDR3, as DNA: TGTGCCAGCATTAAAAGCGGGAGTGGATATTTGAAGTACTTC.

The rearrangement links TRBV15 to TRBJ2-5; tentative D call: TRBD2 (6 bases). The V gene lost 1 base and the J gene lost 5 bases, with 20 bases spanning the gap. From germline, CDR1 is LNHNV and CDR2 YYDKDF (reference sequence). This CDR3 comprises 17 residues. As DNA, the CDR3 is TGTGCCACCAGCAGAGGTGGAGGGGACGGAATTAGGGAGACCCAGTACTTC. Protein: CATSRGGGDGIRETQYF.

This rearrangement joins TRBV20-1 to TRBJ2-7, with D maybe TRBD1 (5 bases). The germline gives CDR1 DFQATT, CDR2 SNEGSKA (reference sequence). This CDR3 contains 14 residues. V was cut by 0 bases and J by 2 bases, with 11 bases left in between. The CDR3 DNA reads as TGCAGTGCTAGAGACAGGGAAGGGACCTACGAGCAGTACTTC. Amino acids: CSARDREGTYEQYF.

This clonotype has more than one count but fewer than ten. The J gene is TRBJ2-1, the V gene TRBV29-1; D is perhaps TRBD2 (7 bases). V was cut by 3 bases and J by 15 bases, with 27 bases left in between. The CDR3 consists of 15 residues. CDR1 is SQVTM, CDR2 ANQGSEA, per germline. The CDR3 DNA reads TGCAGCGTTGAGGAAGTGCGGACGGGGGGCCTTTCTGGGTTCTTC. Amino acids: CSVEEVRTGGLSGFF.

This clonotype was seen repeatedly, ten times or more. The rearrangement links TRBV28 to TRBJ1-4; no clear D gene. Germline CDR1 is MDHEN and CDR2 is SYDVKM. The CDR3 sequence is 13 residues long. Trimming left V 6 bases short and J 7 bases short, with 12 bases between. This CDR3 reads CASSPPGFEKLFF. The CDR3 nucleotides are TGTGCCAGCAGCCCGCCCGGGTTTGAAAAACTGTTTTTT.

The table lists this clonotype with a few counts. This chain connects TRBV24-1 to TRBJ2-5, with D perhaps assigned TRBD1 or TRBD2 (6 bases each). Deletions cut 4 bases from V and 4 bases from J, with 21 bases between. Per the germline V gene, CDR1 is KGHDR and CDR2 is SFDVKD. The CDR3 has 17 residues. For the CDR3, the DNA is TGTGCCACCAGTGACCGTCCCCGAGGAGGGGGGACAGAGACCCAGTACTTC. Protein: CATSDRPRGGGTETQYF.

In its sample, this clonotype was seen a few times. CDR3: CATSDGFGGPDTQYF. The CDR3 nucleotides read TGTGCCACCAGTGATGGCTTTGGAGGCCCGGATACGCAGTATTTT. The chain carries TRBV24-1 and TRBJ2-3, with a possible D match to TRBD2 (5 bases). The CDR3 extends over 15 amino acids. V dropped 3 bases and J dropped 6 bases, with 15 bases sitting between them. The germline V gene encodes CDR1 KGHDR and CDR2 SFDVKD.

This clonotype was recorded many times. This chain links TRBV7-8 with TRBJ1-1, with 9 bases fitting TRBD1. This CDR3 has 17 amino acids. Germline V gene lookup returns CDR1 SGHVS and CDR2 FQNEAQ. V dropped 4 bases and J dropped 4; count of bases not matched to a gene: 13. CDR3 DNA sequence: TGTGCCAGCAGCTACAGACAGGGGGGAGGTAGGGGCACTGAAGCTTTCTTT. It is translated as CASSYRQGGGRGTEAFF.

The chain recombines TRBV7-9 with TRBJ1-1; D is unresolved. There are 17 residues in the CDR3. The germline V and J ends were trimmed by 0 bases and 4 bases, with 18 bases remaining between them. Germline values: CDR1 SEHNR, CDR2 FQNEAQ (reference sequence). CDR3 loop: CASSLAVAGLQPTEAFF. CDR3 bases: TGTGCCAGCAGCTTAGCGGTAGCTGGTTTACAACCCACTGAAGCTTTCTTT.

This clonotype was picked up a small number of times. V gene TRBV7-6 combines with J gene TRBJ2-1; unclear D gene. The CDR3 is made up of 13 amino acids. CDR1 is SGHVS and CDR2 is FNYEAQ in the germline V gene. V lost 6 bases to trimming and J lost 7 bases, with 13 bases between them. CDR3 in DNA: TGTGCCAGCAGTCCAGACCTGGGGAATGAGCAGTTCTTC. Its translation: CASSPDLGNEQFF.

This clonotype occurred many times. This chain links TRBV19 with TRBJ2-3, with D possibly matching TRBD1 (5 bases). Looked up from germline, CDR1 is LNHDA and CDR2 is SQIVND (reference sequence). This CDR3 has 15 residues. Trimming cost V 4 bases and J 2 bases, with 13 bases left between them. CDR3 amino acids: CASSTSSGITDTQYF. In DNA, the CDR3 is TGTGCCAGTAGTACCTCCTCAGGGATCACAGATACGCAGTATTTT.

Only a few counts were recorded for this clonotype. The chain links TRBV6-4 to TRBJ2-2; D remains unclear. The CDR3 extends over 13 amino acids. The V gene's germline CDR1 is MRHNA and CDR2 SNTAGT. The V end was cut by 2 bases, the J end by 2 bases, with 3 bases between. The CDR3: CASSDRNTGELFF. CDR3 nucleotide sequence: TGTGCCAGCAGTGACAGAAACACCGGGGAGCTGTTTTTT.

This clonotype was picked up a small number of times. V and J are TRBV7-2 and TRBJ2-2; D possibly uses TRBD1 or TRBD2 (5 bases each). CDR3 length equals 16 residues. Germline loops: CDR1 SGHTA, CDR2 FQGNSA. V lost 5 bases, J lost 6 bases, and 19 bases lay in between. CDR3 in amino acids: CASSPSPSGQAGELFF. The CDR3 coding sequence is TGTGCCAGCAGCCCATCTCCCTCGGGGCAGGCCGGGGAGCTGTTTTTT.

This clonotype has a count of ten or more. V and J are TRBV27 and TRBJ2-3, with no clear D. V dropped 4 bases and J dropped 1 base, with 6 bases sitting between them. Per germline, CDR1 MNHEY and CDR2 SMNVEV (reference sequence). CDR3 length: 13 residues. The CDR3 bases are TGTGCCAGCAGTTATCAGGGCACAGATACGCAGTATTTT. It is translated as CASSYQGTDTQYF.